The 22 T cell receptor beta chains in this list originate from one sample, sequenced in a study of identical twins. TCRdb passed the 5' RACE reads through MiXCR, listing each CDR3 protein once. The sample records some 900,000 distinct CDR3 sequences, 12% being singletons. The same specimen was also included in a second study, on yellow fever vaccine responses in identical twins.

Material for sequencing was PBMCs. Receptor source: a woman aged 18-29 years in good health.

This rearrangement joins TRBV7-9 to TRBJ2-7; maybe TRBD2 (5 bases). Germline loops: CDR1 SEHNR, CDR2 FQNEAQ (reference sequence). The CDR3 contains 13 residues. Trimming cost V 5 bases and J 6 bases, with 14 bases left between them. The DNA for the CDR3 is TGTGCCAGCAGCGCCGCGGGTACCGTCGAGCAGTACGTC. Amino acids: CASSAAGTVEQYV.

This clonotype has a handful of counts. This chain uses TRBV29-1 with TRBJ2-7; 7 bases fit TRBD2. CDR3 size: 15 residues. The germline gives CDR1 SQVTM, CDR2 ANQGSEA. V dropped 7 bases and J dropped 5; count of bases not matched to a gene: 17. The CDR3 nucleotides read TGCAGCGCCCTGGCGGGGGACCGTAGTTGGAACGAGCAGTACTTC. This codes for CSALAGDRSWNEQYF.

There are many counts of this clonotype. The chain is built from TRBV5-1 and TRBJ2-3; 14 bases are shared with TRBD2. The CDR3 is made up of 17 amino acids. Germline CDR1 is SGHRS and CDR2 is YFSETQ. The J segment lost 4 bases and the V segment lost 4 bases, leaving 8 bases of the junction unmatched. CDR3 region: CASSAGLAGVVPDTQYF. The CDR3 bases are TGCGCCAGCAGCGCGGGACTAGCGGGAGTAGTTCCAGATACGCAGTATTTT. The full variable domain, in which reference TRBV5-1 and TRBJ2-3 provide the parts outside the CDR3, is KAGVTQTPRYLIKTRGQQVTLSCSPISGHRSVSWYQQTPGQGLQFLFEYFSETQRNKGNFPGRFSGRQFSNSRSEMNVSTLELGDSALYLCASSAGLAGVVPDTQYFGPGTRLTVL.

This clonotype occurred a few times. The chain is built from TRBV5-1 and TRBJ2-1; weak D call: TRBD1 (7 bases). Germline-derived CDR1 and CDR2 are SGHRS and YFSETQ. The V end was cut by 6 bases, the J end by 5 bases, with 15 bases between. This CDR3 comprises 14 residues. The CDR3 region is CASIGGTVNNEQFF. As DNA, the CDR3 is TGCGCCAGCATAGGAGGGACAGTTAACAATGAGCAGTTCTTC.

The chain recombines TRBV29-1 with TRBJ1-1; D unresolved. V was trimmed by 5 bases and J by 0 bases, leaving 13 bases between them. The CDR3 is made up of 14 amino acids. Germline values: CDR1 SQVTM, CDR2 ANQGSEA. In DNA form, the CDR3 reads TGCAGCGTTAAGAATGGGGTCATGAACACTGAAGCTTTCTTT. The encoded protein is CSVKNGVMNTEAFF.

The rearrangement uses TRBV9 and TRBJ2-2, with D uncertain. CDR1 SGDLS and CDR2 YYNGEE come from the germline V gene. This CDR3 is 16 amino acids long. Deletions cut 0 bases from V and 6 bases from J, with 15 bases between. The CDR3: CASSVDPLVRAGELFF. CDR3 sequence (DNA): TGTGCCAGCAGCGTAGACCCCCTAGTAAGGGCCGGGGAGCTGTTTTTT.

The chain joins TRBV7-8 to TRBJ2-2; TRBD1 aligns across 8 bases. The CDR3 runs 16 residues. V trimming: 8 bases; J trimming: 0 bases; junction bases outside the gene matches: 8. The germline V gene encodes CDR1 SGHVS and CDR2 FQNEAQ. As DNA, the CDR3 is TGTGCCAGCGTTGACAGGGGTTTTACGAACACCGGGGAGCTGTTTTTT. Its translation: CASVDRGFTNTGELFF.

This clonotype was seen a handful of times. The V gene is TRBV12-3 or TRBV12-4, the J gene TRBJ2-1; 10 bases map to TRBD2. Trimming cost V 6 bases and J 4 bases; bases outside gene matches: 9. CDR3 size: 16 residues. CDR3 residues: CASRPTSGSAYNEQFF. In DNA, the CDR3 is TGTGCCAGCAGGCCGACTAGCGGGTCCGCGTACAATGAGCAGTTCTTC.

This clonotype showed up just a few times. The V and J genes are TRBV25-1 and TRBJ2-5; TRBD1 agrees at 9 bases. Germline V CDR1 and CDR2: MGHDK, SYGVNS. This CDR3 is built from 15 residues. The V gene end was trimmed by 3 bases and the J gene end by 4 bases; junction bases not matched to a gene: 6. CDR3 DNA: TGTGCCAGCAGTGATAATGGGGACAGGGCAGAGACCCAGTACTTC. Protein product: CASSDNGDRAETQYF.

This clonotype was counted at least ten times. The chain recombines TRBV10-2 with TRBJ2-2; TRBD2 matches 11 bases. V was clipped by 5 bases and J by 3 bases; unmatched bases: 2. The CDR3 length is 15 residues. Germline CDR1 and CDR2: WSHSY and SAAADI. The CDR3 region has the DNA TGCGCCAGCAGTACTAGCGGGAGTGACACCGGGGAGCTGTTTTTT. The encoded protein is CASSTSGSDTGELFF.

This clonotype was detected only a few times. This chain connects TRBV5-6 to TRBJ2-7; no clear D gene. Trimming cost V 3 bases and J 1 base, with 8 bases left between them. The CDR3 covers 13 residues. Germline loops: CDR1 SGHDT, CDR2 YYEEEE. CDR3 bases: TGTGCCAGCAGCTCTACAAGATCCTACGAGCAGTACTTC. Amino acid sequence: CASSSTRSYEQYF.

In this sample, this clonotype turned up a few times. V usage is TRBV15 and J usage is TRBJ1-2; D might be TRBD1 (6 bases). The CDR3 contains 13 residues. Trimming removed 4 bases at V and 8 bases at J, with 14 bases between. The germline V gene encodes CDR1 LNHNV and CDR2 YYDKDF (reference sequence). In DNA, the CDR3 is TGTGCCACCAGCACAACCACAGGGCAAGGCTACACCTTC. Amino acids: CATSTTTGQGYTF.

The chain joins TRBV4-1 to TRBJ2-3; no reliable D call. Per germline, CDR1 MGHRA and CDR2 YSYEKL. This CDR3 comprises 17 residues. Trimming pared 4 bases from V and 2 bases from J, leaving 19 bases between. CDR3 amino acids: CASSPKNERVTTDTQYF. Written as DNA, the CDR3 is TGCGCCAGCAGCCCCAAGAACGAGCGAGTTACCACAGATACGCAGTATTTT.

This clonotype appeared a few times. The CDR3 sequence is CSAKWGAETQYF. CDR3 nucleotide sequence: TGCAGTGCTAAATGGGGAGCAGAGACCCAGTACTTC. This sequence joins TRBV20-1 and TRBJ2-5; the D gene is possibly TRBD2 (5 bases). Trimming removed 4 bases from V and 4 bases from J, with 10 bases in between. The CDR3 extends over 12 amino acids. Germline V gene lookup returns CDR1 DFQATT and CDR2 SNEGSKA (reference sequence).

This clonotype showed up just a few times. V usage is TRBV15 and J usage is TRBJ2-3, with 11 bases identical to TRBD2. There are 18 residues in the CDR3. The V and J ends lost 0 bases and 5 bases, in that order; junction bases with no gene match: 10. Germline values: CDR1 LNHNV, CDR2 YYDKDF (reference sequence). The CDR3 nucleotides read TGTGCCACCAGCAGAGAGGAAACTAGCGGGGGTTCAAGAGATACGCAGTATTTT. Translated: CATSREETSGGSRDTQYF.

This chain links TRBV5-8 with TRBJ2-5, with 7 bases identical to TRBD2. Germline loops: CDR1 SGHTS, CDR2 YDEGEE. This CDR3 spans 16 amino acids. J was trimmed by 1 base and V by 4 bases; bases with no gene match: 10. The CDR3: CASSPDWSGGQETQYF. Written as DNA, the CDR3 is TGTGCCAGCAGCCCGGACTGGTCGGGGGGCCAAGAGACCCAGTACTTC. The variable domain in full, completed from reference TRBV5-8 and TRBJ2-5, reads EAGVTQSPTHLIKTRGQQATLRCSPISGHTSVYWYQQALGLGLQFLLWYDEGEERNRGNFPPRFSGRQFPNYSSELNVNALELEDSALYLCASSPDWSGGQETQYFGPGTRLLVL.

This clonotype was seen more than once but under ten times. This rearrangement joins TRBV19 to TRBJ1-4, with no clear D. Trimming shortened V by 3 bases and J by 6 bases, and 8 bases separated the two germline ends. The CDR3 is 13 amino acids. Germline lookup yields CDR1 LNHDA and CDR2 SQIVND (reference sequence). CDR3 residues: CASSIAIYEKLFF. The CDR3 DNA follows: TGTGCCAGTAGTATCGCCATTTATGAAAAACTGTTTTTT.

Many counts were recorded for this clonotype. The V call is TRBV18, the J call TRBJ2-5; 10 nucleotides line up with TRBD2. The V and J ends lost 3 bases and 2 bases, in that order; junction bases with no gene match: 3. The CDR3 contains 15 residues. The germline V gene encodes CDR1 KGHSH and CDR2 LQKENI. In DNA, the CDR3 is TGTGCCAGCTCACCTCTAGCGGGGGAACAAGAGACCCAGTACTTC. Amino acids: CASSPLAGEQETQYF.

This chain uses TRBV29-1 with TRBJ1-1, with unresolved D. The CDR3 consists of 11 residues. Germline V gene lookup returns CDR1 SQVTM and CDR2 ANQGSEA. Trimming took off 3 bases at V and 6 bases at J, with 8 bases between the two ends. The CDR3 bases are TGCAGCGTTGAGGACGTACCTGAAGCTTTCTTT. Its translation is CSVEDVPEAFF.

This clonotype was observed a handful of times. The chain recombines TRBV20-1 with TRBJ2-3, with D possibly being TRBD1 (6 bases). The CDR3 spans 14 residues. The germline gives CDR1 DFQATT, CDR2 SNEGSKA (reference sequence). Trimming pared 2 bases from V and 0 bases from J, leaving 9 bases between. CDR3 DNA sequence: TGCAGTGCTAGATCGACAGGTAGCACAGATACGCAGTATTTT. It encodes CSARSTGSTDTQYF.

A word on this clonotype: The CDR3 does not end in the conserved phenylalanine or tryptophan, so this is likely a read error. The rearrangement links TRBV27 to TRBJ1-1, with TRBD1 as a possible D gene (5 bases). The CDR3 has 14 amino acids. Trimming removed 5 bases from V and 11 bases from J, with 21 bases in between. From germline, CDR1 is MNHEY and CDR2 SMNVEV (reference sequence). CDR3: CASSTQGIGIRAFL. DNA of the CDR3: TGTGCCAGCAGTACCCAGGGAATTGGGATTCGGGCTTTCTTG.

The DNA of the CDR3 is TGTGCCAGCAGGTTCCCCGGGGGGGGCTACACCTTC. It translates to CASRFPGGGYTF. The chain uses TRBV7-9 and TRBJ1-2; the D gene is possibly TRBD1 (5 bases). This CDR3 has 12 amino acids. Trimming pared 6 bases from V and 8 bases from J, leaving 13 bases between. From germline, CDR1 is SEHNR and CDR2 FQNEAQ (reference sequence).